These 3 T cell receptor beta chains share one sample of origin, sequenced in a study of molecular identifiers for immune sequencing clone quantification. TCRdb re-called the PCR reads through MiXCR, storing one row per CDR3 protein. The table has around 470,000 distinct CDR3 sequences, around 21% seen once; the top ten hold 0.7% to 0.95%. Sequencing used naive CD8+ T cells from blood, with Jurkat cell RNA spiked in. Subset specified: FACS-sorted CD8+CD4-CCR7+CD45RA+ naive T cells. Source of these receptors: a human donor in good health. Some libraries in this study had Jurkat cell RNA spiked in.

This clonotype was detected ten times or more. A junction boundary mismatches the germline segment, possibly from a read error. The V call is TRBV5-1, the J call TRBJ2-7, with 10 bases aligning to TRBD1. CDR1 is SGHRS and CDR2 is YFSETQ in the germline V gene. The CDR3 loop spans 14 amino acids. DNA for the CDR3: TGCGCCAGCAGCTCGACAGGGGGCTCCAACGAGCAGTACTTC. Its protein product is CASSSTGGSNEQYF.

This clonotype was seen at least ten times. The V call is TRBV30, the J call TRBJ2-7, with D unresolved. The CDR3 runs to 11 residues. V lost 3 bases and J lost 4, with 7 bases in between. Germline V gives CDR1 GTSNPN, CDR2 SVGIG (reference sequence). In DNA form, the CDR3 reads TGTGCCTGGAGCGGAGATTACGAGCAGTACTTC. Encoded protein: CAWSGDYEQYF.

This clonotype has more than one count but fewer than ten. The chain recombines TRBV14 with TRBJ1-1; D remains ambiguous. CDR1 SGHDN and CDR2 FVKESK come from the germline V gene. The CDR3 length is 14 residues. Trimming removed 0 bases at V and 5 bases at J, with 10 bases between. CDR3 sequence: CASSQDLSFTEAFF. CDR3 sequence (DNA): TGTGCCAGCAGCCAAGATCTTAGTTTTACTGAAGCTTTCTTT. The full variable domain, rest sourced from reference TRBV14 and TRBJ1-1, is EAGVTQFPSHSVIEKGQTVTLRCDPISGHDNLYWYRRVMGKEIKFLLHFVKESKQDESGMPNNRFLAERTGGTYSTLKVQPAELEDSGVYFCASSQDLSFTEAFFGQGTRLTVV.